This TCR beta chain was observed in a study of blood T cell repertoires in COVID-19. Study information: T cells, B-cell-depleted T cells, or PBMCs supplied cDNA or gDNA.

As handled by the study authors: Amplification of reference gene primers provided the estimated nucleated cell counts. Assay: immunoSEQ multiplex PCR; the TCRdb copy retains only in-frame clones and omits some. The DNA was the basis for D and trimming; V, J and clone size are from that table. Found here are about 220,000 clones, around 75% of them singletons; the top ten hold around 4.7%. The V gene's germline CDR1 is MGHRA and CDR2 YSYEKL. This CDR3 is 14 amino acids long. V gave up 3 bases and J gave up 2 bases, with 11 bases separating them. The TCR was taken from a human donor in a cohort sampled during active COVID-19. The V and J genes are TRBV4-1 and TRBJ2-7; a weak D match, TRBD2 (6 bases). The sequenced sample was peripheral blood. Here the CDR3 reads CASSQREEAYEQYF. For the CDR3, the DNA is TGCGCCAGCAGCCAGAGGGAGGAGGCCTACGAGCAGTACTTC.